These 5 T cell receptor beta chains were sequenced from one sample in a study of identifying expanded T cells in peripheral blood. The method was immunoSEQ multiplex PCR; TCRdb's version includes in-frame clones alone and lacks a portion of them. The table lists about 50,000 clones, roughly 80% of them singletons. Sequenced material: blood. The receptors shown here come from a person aged 18 to 75 in good health.

This chain connects TRBV20-1 to TRBJ1-2, with D possibly TRBD1 on 5 matching bases. The germline gives CDR1 DFQATT, CDR2 SNEGSKA (reference sequence). V was clipped by 3 bases and J by 3 bases, with 5 bases between them. The CDR3 is 11 amino acids. The CDR3 DNA sequence: TGCAGTGCTAGGGGGGACTATGGCTACACCTTC. It encodes CSARGDYGYTF.

This clone was observed once. The chain is built from TRBV14 and TRBJ2-6; weak D call: TRBD2 (5 bases). This CDR3 is 15 amino acids long. V was pared by 5 bases and J by 0 bases, with 8 bases between. Germline CDR1 SGHDN, CDR2 FVKESK. The CDR3 DNA reads as TGTGCCAGCAGCTCCGCGGGCTCTGGGGCCAACGTCCTGACTTTC. Translated, it gives CASSSAGSGANVLTF.

The chain combines TRBV18 with TRBJ1-1; 8 nucleotides match TRBD1. This CDR3 is 14 amino acids long. Germline loops: CDR1 KGHSH, CDR2 LQKENI. V lost 3 bases and J lost 7; bases outside the gene matches: 7. In nucleotides, the CDR3 is TGTGCCAGCTCACCCAGACAGGGGTCGGTTGAAGCTTTCTTT. Translated, it gives CASSPRQGSVEAFF.

This clone was counted a single time. CDR3 coding DNA: TGTGCCAGCAGGCGACAGGGGGCAGCCGGGGAGCTGTTTTTT. Residues: CASRRQGAAGELFF. The chain links TRBV7-9 to TRBJ2-2, with 10 nucleotides matching TRBD1. The length of the CDR3 is 14 residues. The ends lost 6 bases at V and 6 bases at J; junction bases unmatched: 4. Per the germline V gene, CDR1 is SEHNR and CDR2 is FQNEAQ (reference sequence).

The V and J genes are TRBV2 and TRBJ2-5, with a weak D call TRBD1 (6 bases). V was pared by 9 bases and J by 4 bases, with 21 bases between. The length of the CDR3 is 15 residues. CDR1 is SNHLY and CDR2 is FYNNEI in the germline V gene. The CDR3 here is CASTGPVRGLETQYF. The CDR3 DNA reads TGTGCCAGTACAGGACCGGTTAGGGGGTTAGAGACCCAGTACTTC.